The rows below give T cell receptor beta chains drawn from one sample of a study of T cells in narcolepsy. Some clones are missing from TCRdb's copy, which holds only in-frame ones; the method was immunoSEQ multiplex PCR. The table lists about 13,000 clones, less than 90% of them singletons. Sequencing input: CD45RA- memory CD4+ T cells from PBMCs. The source is a human donor with narcolepsy. Each CDR3 is given with its conserved first and last residue. A D gene is named only where the DNA matches it firmly. Clone size appears in some rows only: once, few, many, or a class for an expanded clone.

cdr3_aa cdr3_nt clone_size j_call v_call d_call
CASSLDPLRWRNNEKLFF TGCGCCAGCAGCCTAGATCCCTTAAGGTGGCGGAATAATGAAAAACTGTTTTTT once TRBJ1-4 TRBV5-1 -
CASRNQGVVEQYF TGTGCCAGCAGAAATCAGGGCGTGGTTGAGCAGTACTTC - TRBJ2-7 TRBV28 -
CASSLSGGWEQFF TGTGCCAGCAGCTTGTCCGGGGGGTGGGAGCAGTTCTTC - TRBJ2-1 TRBV5-4 TRBD2
CASIADGGGITKNIQYF TGTGCCAGCATCGCCGACGGGGGGGGTATCACCAAAAACATTCAGTACTTC - TRBJ2-4 TRBV2 TRBD2
CASSRTTGGLRETQYF TGTGCCAGCAGCAGGACGACAGGGGGGTTGCGAGAGACCCAGTACTTC - TRBJ2-5 TRBV5-6 TRBD1
CASSLARGSDTQYF TGTGCCAGCAGCTTAGCCCGCGGGTCAGATACGCAGTATTTT few TRBJ2-3 TRBV7-2 -
CASRRTSGSLETQYF TGTGCCAGTAGAAGGACTAGCGGGAGCCTGGAGACCCAGTACTTC - TRBJ2-5 TRBV19 TRBD2
CASSSEISSLNTEAFF TGCGCCAGCAGCTCAGAAATATCCTCTTTGAACACTGAAGCTTTCTTT - TRBJ1-1 TRBV5-1 -
CASSVGLAGGGGNRDTQYF TGCGCCAGCAGCGTCGGACTAGCGGGAGGAGGGGGGAATAGAGATACGCAGTATTTT - TRBJ2-3 TRBV5-1 TRBD2
CASSIGGRGSNEKLFF TGTGCCAGTAGTATAGGCGGCAGGGGGTCTAATGAAAAACTGTTTTTT - TRBJ1-4 TRBV19 TRBD1